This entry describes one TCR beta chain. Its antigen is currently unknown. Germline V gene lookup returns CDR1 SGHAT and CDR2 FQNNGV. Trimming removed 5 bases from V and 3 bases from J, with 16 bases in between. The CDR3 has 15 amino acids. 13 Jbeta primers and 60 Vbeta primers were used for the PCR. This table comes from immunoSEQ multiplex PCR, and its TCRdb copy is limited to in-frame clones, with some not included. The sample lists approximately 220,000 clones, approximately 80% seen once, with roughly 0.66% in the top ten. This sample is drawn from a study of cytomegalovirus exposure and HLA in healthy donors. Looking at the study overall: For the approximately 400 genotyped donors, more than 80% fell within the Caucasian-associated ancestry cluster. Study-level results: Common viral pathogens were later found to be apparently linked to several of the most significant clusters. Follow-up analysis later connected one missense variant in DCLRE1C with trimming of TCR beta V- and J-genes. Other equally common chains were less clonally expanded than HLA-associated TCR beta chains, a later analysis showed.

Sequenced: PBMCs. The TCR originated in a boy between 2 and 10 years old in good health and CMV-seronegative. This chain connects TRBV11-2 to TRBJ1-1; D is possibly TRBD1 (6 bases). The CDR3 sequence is CASSQPGAVDTEAFF. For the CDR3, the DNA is TGTGCCAGCAGCCAACCAGGGGCTGTCGACACTGAAGCTTTCTTT. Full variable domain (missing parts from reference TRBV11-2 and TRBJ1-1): EAGVAQSPRYKIIEKRQSVAFWCNPISGHATLYWYQQILGQGPKLLIQFQNNGVVDDSQLPKDRFSAERLKGVDSTLKIQPAKLEDSAVYLCASSQPGAVDTEAFFGQGTRLTVV.